These T cell receptor beta chains were read from a single sample in a study of blood T cell repertoires in COVID-19. Profiling relied on immunoSEQ multiplex PCR, and the TCRdb table lists in-frame clones only, not all of them. Found here are roughly 300,000 clones, around 87% of them singletons; the top ten hold approximately 1.5%. What was sequenced was peripheral blood. The receptors shown here come from a woman aged 40-49 years who had recovered from COVID-19. CDR3s include the opening cysteine and the closing phenylalanine or tryptophan. A D gene is named only where the DNA matches it firmly. Some rows mark clone size as missing; the rest say once, few, many or name a class of expanded clone.

J	V	size	D	CDR3	DNA
TRBJ1-2	TRBV6-5	-	-	CASSSLFYGYTF	TGTGCCAGCAGCAGTCTTTTCTATGGCTACACCTTC
TRBJ2-3	TRBV4-1	-	-	CASSLPERTQYF	TGCGCCAGCAGCCTTCCGGAGAGAACGCAGTATTTT
TRBJ1-1	TRBV9	-	-	CASSPLQVNTEAFF	TGTGCCAGCAGCCCCCTACAGGTGAACACTGAAGCTTTCTTT
TRBJ2-7	TRBV11-2	-	TRBD2	CASSFRGGLAGYEQYF	TGTGCCAGCAGCTTCCGTGGTGGACTAGCGGGTTACGAGCAGTACTTC
TRBJ2-5	TRBV11-3	-	TRBD1	CASSSGSGGTQETQYF	TGTGCCAGCAGCTCAGGTTCAGGGGGAACCCAAGAGACCCAGTACTTC
TRBJ1-1	TRBV30	-	TRBD1	CAWGDIGTENTEAFF	TGTGCCTGGGGGGACATCGGGACAGAAAACACTGAAGCTTTCTTT
TRBJ1-2	TRBV5-6	-	TRBD1	CASSRQGYYGYTF	TGTGCCAGCAGCCGACAGGGATACTATGGCTACACCTTC
TRBJ1-2	TRBV27	-	TRBD1	CASSPDRAHGYTF	TGTGCCAGCAGTCCGGACAGGGCCCATGGCTACACCTTC
TRBJ1-2	TRBV15	once	TRBD1	CATSRGDRGIYGYTF	TGTGCCACCAGCAGAGGGGACAGGGGAATCTATGGCTACACCTTC
TRBJ2-7	TRBV6-5	-	TRBD2	CASSPWIAGGVRQYF	TGTGCCAGCAGCCCGTGGATAGCGGGGGGGGTCAGGCAGTACTTC
TRBJ1-2	TRBV28	-	-	CASSLKSLSTF	TGTGCCAGCAGTTTAAAAAGCTTGAGCACCTTC
TRBJ1-5	TRBV3-1/TRBV3-2	-	TRBD1	CASSQVSGGGQPQHF	TGTGCCAGCAGCCAAGTTTCAGGGGGCGGGCAGCCCCAGCATTTT
TRBJ1-1	TRBV19	once	-	CASSNRRNTEAFF	TGTGCCAGTAGCAATCGGAGGAACACTGAAGCTTTCTTT
TRBJ1-4	TRBV28	-	-	CASNLGAADEKLFF	TGTGCCAGCAACTTGGGAGCTGCGGATGAAAAACTGTTTTTT
TRBJ2-1	TRBV20-1	-	-	CSASRGLEQFF	TGCAGTGCTAGTAGAGGACTAGAGCAGTTCTTC
TRBJ2-2	TRBV9	few	TRBD1	CASSWGTGRNTGELFF	TGTGCCAGCAGCTGGGGGACAGGGCGGAACACCGGGGAGCTGTTTTTT
TRBJ2-5	TRBV27	-	TRBD2	CASSLSPGGTQYF	TGTGCCAGCAGTTTATCCCCGGGGGGGACCCAGTACTTC
TRBJ1-1	TRBV15	-	-	CATSRDMNTEAFF	TGTGCCACCAGCAGAGACATGAACACTGAAGCTTTCTTT
TRBJ2-7	TRBV6-4	-	-	CASSEAGTHFKQYF	TGTGCCAGCAGTGAGGCCGGGACTCACTTCAAGCAGTACTTC
TRBJ2-1	TRBV5-5	-	-	CASSLWGSGLYNEQFF	TGTGCCAGCAGCTTGTGGGGTAGCGGCCTTTACAATGAGCAGTTCTTC
TRBJ1-3	TRBV7-9	few	TRBD1	CASSLTTGWGNTIYF	TGTGCCAGCAGCTTAACGACAGGGTGGGGAAACACCATATATTTT
TRBJ2-5	TRBV24-1	few	-	CATSPGQGSGAYQETQYF	TGTGCCACCAGCCCGGGACAGGGTAGCGGGGCGTACCAAGAGACCCAGTACTTC
TRBJ1-2	TRBV29-1	-	TRBD1	CSVVGDRLGYGYTF	TGCAGCGTTGTGGGGGACAGGCTAGGGTATGGCTACACCTTC
TRBJ1-4	TRBV7-8	-	-	CASSSTGHEEKLFF	TGTGCCAGCAGCTCCACAGGGCACGAGGAAAAACTGTTTTTT
TRBJ1-1	TRBV2	-	-	CASSVAGARAEAFF	TGTGCCAGCAGTGTCGCGGGGGCGCGGGCTGAAGCTTTCTTT
TRBJ2-7	TRBV7-6	-	-	CASSAYGTGTYEQYF	TGTGCCAGCAGCGCCTACGGGACTGGTACCTACGAGCAGTACTTC
TRBJ2-1	TRBV24-1	-	TRBD1	CATSRSTGAHEQFF	TGTGCCACCAGCCGTTCGACAGGGGCGCATGAGCAGTTCTTC
TRBJ2-2	TRBV5-1	-	TRBD2	CASSPGTSGARDTGELFF	TGCGCCAGCAGCCCAGGGACTAGCGGGGCCCGTGACACCGGGGAGCTGTTTTTT
TRBJ2-3	TRBV12-5	-	TRBD1	CASGWAVRGRGADTQYF	TGTGCTAGTGGTTGGGCCGTCAGGGGGCGCGGAGCAGATACGCAGTATTTT
TRBJ2-5	TRBV6-2/TRBV6-3	-	-	CASSYAEQGWYQETQYF	TGTGCCAGCAGTTACGCTGAGCAGGGCTGGTACCAAGAGACCCAGTACTTC
TRBJ2-5	TRBV5-1	-	TRBD1	CASSLWGTGGSETQYF	TGCGCCAGCAGCTTGTGGGGGACAGGGGGCTCGGAGACCCAGTACTTC
TRBJ1-4	TRBV10-2	-	TRBD1	CASSHRGLEEKLFF	TGCGCCAGCAGCCACAGGGGGCTAGAGGAAAAACTGTTTTTT
TRBJ1-6	TRBV19	-	-	CATGDRRNSPLHF	TGTGCCACCGGAGACAGGCGGAATTCACCCCTCCACTTT
TRBJ1-6	TRBV19	-	TRBD1	CASSEKRQGIWNSPLHF	TGTGCCAGTAGTGAAAAACGACAGGGAATCTGGAATTCACCCCTCCACTTT
TRBJ1-1	TRBV6-6	-	TRBD1	CASSSTGGTEAFF	TGTGCCAGCAGTTCTACAGGGGGGACTGAAGCTTTCTTT
TRBJ2-7	TRBV21-1	-	-	CAILLRDRVWSTSYEQYF	TGTGCCATCCTCCTCCGGGACAGGGTATGGTCGACCTCCTACGAGCAGTACTTC
TRBJ2-3	TRBV7-8	-	-	CASSPLLGRTTDTQYF	TGTGCCAGCAGCCCCCTCCTTGGCAGGACTACAGATACGCAGTATTTT
TRBJ1-2	TRBV10-3	-	-	CAIGAGQQYGYTF	TGTGCCATCGGGGCCGGACAACAGTATGGCTACACCTTC
TRBJ2-5	TRBV10-3	-	-	CAISPDRHLETQYF	TGTGCCATCAGCCCAGACAGACACCTAGAGACCCAGTACTTC
TRBJ2-1	TRBV10-3	-	-	CAISPDGGGLHEQFF	TGTGCCATCAGTCCCGATGGGGGGGGGCTTCATGAGCAGTTCTTC
TRBJ2-7	TRBV11-1	-	TRBD2	CASSLLAGGNEQYF	TGTGCCAGCAGCTTACTAGCGGGGGGAAACGAGCAGTACTTC
TRBJ2-1	TRBV5-4	-	-	CASAKGGGPENEQFF	TGTGCCAGCGCTAAAGGGGGGGGGCCGGAAAATGAGCAGTTCTTC
TRBJ2-3	TRBV6-5	-	TRBD1	CASSYSGQRSTDTQYF	TGTGCCAGCAGTTACTCGGGACAGAGAAGCACAGATACGCAGTATTTT
TRBJ2-3	TRBV7-2	once	TRBD1	CASTRDSATGTQYF	TGTGCCAGCACCCGGGACAGTGCCACAGGGACGCAGTATTTT
TRBJ2-3	TRBV24-1	-	-	CATSERQTDTQYF	TGTGCCACCAGTGAGAGACAGACAGATACGCAGTATTTT
TRBJ1-4	TRBV9	-	TRBD1	CASSNRQGRDEKLFF	TGTGCCAGCAGCAACCGACAGGGCAGGGATGAAAAACTGTTTTTT
TRBJ2-7	TRBV7-2	-	-	CASSLATGSEQYF	TGTGCCAGCAGCTTAGCGACAGGCTCCGAGCAGTACTTC
TRBJ2-2	TRBV24-1	-	TRBD1	CATGDRVNTGELFF	TGTGCCACCGGAGACAGGGTGAACACCGGGGAGCTGTTTTTT
TRBJ2-1	TRBV9	-	-	CASSVDSTYNEQFF	TGTGCCAGCAGCGTAGATTCGACTTACAATGAGCAGTTCTTC
TRBJ1-4	TRBV3-1/TRBV3-2	-	TRBD1	CASKRTGGGEKLFF	TGTGCCAGCAAAAGAACAGGGGGTGGTGAAAAACTGTTTTTT
TRBJ2-6	TRBV11-2	-	-	CASSSWPILRNSGANVLTF	TGTGCCAGCAGCTCCTGGCCTATCCTCAGGAACTCTGGGGCCAACGTCCTGACTTTC
TRBJ1-2	TRBV29-1	-	-	CSVGGRGYAQNYGYTF	TGCAGCGTTGGGGGCCGCGGATATGCGCAGAACTATGGCTACACCTTC
TRBJ1-6	TRBV19	few	-	CASSILKGDSPLHF	TGTGCCAGTAGTATATTGAAGGGAGATTCACCCCTCCACTTT
TRBJ2-7	TRBV5-1	-	TRBD2	CASSRGESSYEQYF	TGCGCCAGCAGCCGGGGGGAGAGCTCCTACGAGCAGTACTTC
TRBJ1-2	TRBV5-1	-	-	CASSRGAWGDYGYTF	TGCGCCAGCAGCCGGGGGGCCTGGGGGGACTATGGCTACACCTTC
TRBJ2-7	TRBV7-2	-	TRBD1	CASRGTGSYEQYF	TGTGCCAGCAGAGGGACAGGGAGCTACGAGCAGTACTTC
TRBJ1-1	TRBV2	-	-	CASSDPGQEAFF	TGTGCCAGCAGTGACCCAGGGCAGGAAGCTTTCTTT
TRBJ2-4	TRBV11-3	-	-	CASSLGSGNIQYF	TGTGCCAGCAGCTTAGGTTCCGGAAACATTCAGTACTTC
TRBJ1-4	TRBV30	-	TRBD1	CAWMSRDREKKLFF	TGTGCCTGGATGTCTAGGGACAGGGAAAAAAAACTGTTTTTT